These T cell receptor beta chains were read from a single sample in a study of T cell responses to AZD1222 COVID-19 vaccine. Here immunoSEQ multiplex PCR was the method, and the copy in TCRdb shows in-frame clones only, minus some. This table holds about 110,000 clones, just under 95% found once. Sample: peripheral blood, taken on day 0 of AZD1222 vaccination. The receptors shown here come from an adult in good health. Both conserved end residues are part of each CDR3.

>TRBJ2-7|TRBV29-1
CSVRGGASSSYEQYF
>TRBJ1-2|TRBV19
CASSSQDRVGGYTF
>TRBJ2-2|TRBV5-1
CASSFRLATGELFF
>TRBJ2-7|TRBV13
CASSSGVYEQYF
>TRBJ2-2|TRBV11-2
CASSRDRAYTGELFF
>TRBJ2-7|TRBV5-1
CASSLVSGDYSYEQYF
>TRBJ2-1|TRBV2
CASVASYNEQFF
>TRBJ1-4|TRBV7-9
CASRLQGINEKLFF
>TRBJ2-3|TRBV7-9
CASSVGGQDTQYF
>TRBJ1-1|TRBV6-5
CASSPTRQNTEAFF
>TRBJ2-7|TRBV6-2/TRBV6-3
CASSSRQNFRDEQYF
>TRBJ1-5|TRBV4-2
CASSQERAGNQPQHF
>TRBJ2-7|TRBV11-3
CASSPPLRAGGGDEQYF
>TRBJ2-5|TRBV3-1/TRBV3-2
CASRPEGTSMETQYF
>TRBJ1-5|TRBV12-3/TRBV12-4
CASSSPGRPQHF
>TRBJ1-6|TRBV27
CASTGNYNSPLHF
>TRBJ1-6|TRBV18
CASSLRGTGDSPLHF
>TRBJ2-2|TRBV28
CASSFDATGELFF
>TRBJ2-7|TRBV19
CASSSGWGGYEQYF
>TRBJ2-2|TRBV19
CASSIGAGGSAGELFF
>TRBJ2-5|TRBV3-1/TRBV3-2
CASSPRGPQETQYF
>TRBJ2-7|TRBV20-1
CSASTTSGLSYEQYF
>TRBJ1-1|TRBV3-1/TRBV3-2
CASSQGNRGNTEAFF
>TRBJ1-4|TRBV2
CASSEVGSGTTNEKLFF
>TRBJ2-7|TRBV10-2
CASSEGVNEQYF
>TRBJ1-1|TRBV10-2
CASTGGGWNTEAFF
>TRBJ1-2|TRBV3-1/TRBV3-2
CASSQEGTGGNYGYTF
>TRBJ1-1|TRBV5-6
CASSLGALAQAFF
>TRBJ2-7|TRBV4-1
CASSQDLQGPLNEQYF